This T cell receptor beta chain was profiled in a study of cytomegalovirus exposure and HLA in healthy donors. About the research overall: The 120 or so validation repertoires and the approximately 640 first-cohort repertoires shared a platform, a later analysis reported. Findings and caveats of the study: The authors listed about 170 TCR beta chains as cytomegalovirus-associated. Clusters of TCRs from the first cohort tended to co-occur in the 95 to 150 validation repertoires (as a later analysis found). There were a few CMV-associated chains whose specificity for CMV antigens was confirmed in vitro.

Note on this clone: Its antigen remains unidentified.

CDR1 and CDR2 (germline): LNHDA, SQIVND (reference sequence). This CDR3 contains 15 residues. The V end lost 5 bases, the J end lost 4 bases, and 17 bases lay between the germline ends. TCRdb's table, derived via immunoSEQ multiplex PCR, lists solely in-frame clones and lacks some. The sample holds 240,000 or so clones, around 88% seen once. The gene calls are TRBV19 and TRBJ1-2; D gene unclear. This clonotype was obtained from a woman younger than 45 in good health and CMV-seropositive. Sequenced material: PBMCs. The DNA for the CDR3 is TGTGCCAGTAGTCAAACAGATAGTATGAGCTATGGCTACACCTTC. It codes for CASSQTDSMSYGYTF.